This is a list of T cell receptor beta chains from one sample in a study of T-cell reconstitution after alpha-beta-depleted transplantation in children. TCRdb itself ran the PCR reads through MiXCR, one entry per CDR3 protein. The repertoire consists of approximately 800,000 distinct CDR3 sequences, with roughly 15% occurring once and the leading ten covering around 4.5%. The sequencing used PBMCs, mostly from graft donor cells, collected 360 days after TCRalphabeta/CD19-depleted stem cell transplant. Receptors were obtained from a male patient between 10 and 17 years old who had a stem cell transplant for acute lymphoblastic leukemia, so the T cells may come from the graft donor. Each CDR3 is given without its conserved first and last residue.

j_call v_call cdr3_aa
TRBJ2-3 TRBV30 AWSRDGAQQY
TRBJ2-3 TRBV18 ASSATGTDTQY
TRBJ2-4 TRBV11-2 ASRSLRGGLAKNIQY
TRBJ2-7 TRBV18 ASSPTDSFNEQY
TRBJ2-7 TRBV11-1 ASSQRDRRIYEQY
TRBJ2-7 TRBV30 AWTRTGGIYEQY
TRBJ2-1 TRBV12-3/TRBV12-4 ASSPSAHRDYNEQF
TRBJ2-2 TRBV6-5 ASSYVGTTNTGELF
TRBJ2-3 TRBV6-1 ASSDWITSTDTQY
TRBJ2-1 TRBV13 ASRTGVSPSGGTYNEQF
TRBJ2-7 TRBV12-5 ASGLVQGPGTKQSRKVHEQY
TRBJ1-1 TRBV18 ASSPRVLEAF
TRBJ1-4 TRBV5-1 ASSSGAGGDEKLF
TRBJ2-7 TRBV5-1 ASSWSQGYEQY
TRBJ2-2 TRBV18 ASSPPNAGVTGELF
TRBJ1-1 TRBV5-1 ASSLVPGGGTEAF
TRBJ2-7 TRBV4-1 ASSQGWANYEQY
TRBJ2-7 TRBV28 AVQGGYYEQY
NA TRBV24-1 ATSIQRKSNQPQY
TRBJ1-2 TRBV29-1 SVDGFDGYT
TRBJ1-5 TRBV19 ASSIAPYRDQPQH
TRBJ2-1 TRBV7-9 ASSPLEGGSYNEQF
TRBJ2-1 TRBV3-1 TSSLDRGWNEQF
TRBJ2-1 TRBV10-3 ATGGLLAGGLTSR
TRBJ2-3 TRBV5-1 ASSLRMGQGTDTQY
TRBJ2-2 TRBV5-1 ASGVGLVRNTGELF
TRBJ2-7 TRBV2 ASRVGPGDYEQY
TRBJ1-1 TRBV12-3/TRBV12-4 ASSLSDREAF
TRBJ2-3 TRBV5-1 ASSLAGQGRADTQY
TRBJ2-3 TRBV21-1 ASSKALVSTDTQY
TRBJ2-7 TRBV10-1 ATGTGSLGEQY
TRBJ2-7 TRBV29-1 SVEAAGYSYEQY
TRBJ2-7 TRBV7-8 ASSQLPGFGHEQY
TRBJ2-3 TRBV7-9 ASSPRPFTDTQY
TRBJ1-3 TRBV12-3/TRBV12-4 ASRLPRNRSSGNTIY
TRBJ2-1 TRBV19 ASLSLASNNEQF
TRBJ2-3 TRBV5-1 ASSLGVSDGDTQY
TRBJ2-5 TRBV20-1 SARDMDYLQETQY
TRBJ2-1 TRBV7-9 ASSLASGRDEQF
TRBJ2-3 TRBV4-2 ASSPDPRSDTQY
TRBJ2-1 TRBV11-2 ASSLDRVLAGDNEQF
TRBJ2-7 TRBV28 ASSFTWDGAYEQY
TRBJ2-7 TRBV12-3/TRBV12-4 ASSSPGQGAREQY
TRBJ2-5 TRBV29-1 SAVGQGQETQY
TRBJ1-2 TRBV5-1 ASSLEDRANYGYT
TRBJ2-7 TRBV27 TSSFPRTSGFTYEQY
TRBJ2-2 TRBV11-3 ASSVMTGGNGELF
TRBJ2-7 TRBV5-1 ASSLPGTSAYEQY